This T cell receptor (beta chain) derives from a study of shared clonotypes between healthy human individuals. About the study: Donors had three CD4 naive, three CD4 memory, two CD8 naive and one CD8 memory plate apiece.

The assay was immunoSEQ multiplex PCR, and TCRdb's table has in-frame clones only and misses some. The profile shows about 2.4 million clones, roughly 93% of them singletons. V lost 7 bases and J lost 4, with 14 bases in between. Germline assignment: CDR1 SEHNR and CDR2 FQNEAQ (reference sequence). This CDR3 has 14 residues. Sequences were obtained from naive CD4+ T cells from PBMCs. The subset was: CD45RA+ positively selected. The gene calls are TRBV7-9 and TRBJ2-1, with D tentatively TRBD1 or TRBD2 (5 bases each). The receptor comes from a man younger than 35 in good health. Some clones in this sample may be carry-over from other donors' samples. This CDR3 reads CASIPGPYYNEQFF. In nucleotides, the CDR3 is TGTGCCAGCATCCCGGGACCATATTACAATGAGCAGTTCTTC.